A selection of T cell receptor beta chains follows, all from one sample in a study of cytomegalovirus exposure and HLA in healthy donors. Method: immunoSEQ multiplex PCR; TCRdb's copy keeps in-frame clones and lacks some. The sample lists 150,000 to 200,000 clones; about 86% were seen once. Material for sequencing was PBMCs. The receptors come from a woman aged 18-29 years in good health and CMV-seropositive. Each CDR3 is given with its conserved first and last residue. Fields, in order: J gene, V gene, clone size, D gene, CDR3 DNA, CDR3 protein. A D gene is named only where the DNA matches it firmly. Expanded clones are given a class, and other clones once, few, many or no size at all.

j_gene: TRBJ1-6
v_gene: TRBV5-6
abundance: .
d_gene: .
CDR3nt: TGTGCCAGCAGCACAAGTACTCCCGCGGATTCACCCCTCCACTTT
CDR3aa: CASSTSTPADSPLHF

j_gene: TRBJ1-4
v_gene: TRBV7-9
abundance: once
d_gene: .
CDR3nt: TGTGCCAGCAGCTTAGCCCCTGCAACTAATGAAAAACTGTTTTTT
CDR3aa: CASSLAPATNEKLFF

j_gene: TRBJ1-3
v_gene: TRBV5-4
abundance: .
d_gene: .
CDR3nt: TGTGCCAGCAGCTCCCCCGCCGAGTTGGCTGGAAACACCATATATTTT
CDR3aa: CASSSPAELAGNTIYF

j_gene: TRBJ2-1
v_gene: TRBV28
abundance: .
d_gene: TRBD2
CDR3nt: TGTGCCAGCACCACTATAGCGGGGGTGTTCGATGAGCAGTTCTTC
CDR3aa: CASTTIAGVFDEQFF

j_gene: TRBJ2-3
v_gene: TRBV6-1
abundance: .
d_gene: TRBD2
CDR3nt: TGTGCCAGCATTAGGTCTAGCGGCCAAGCAGATACGCAGTATTTT
CDR3aa: CASIRSSGQADTQYF

j_gene: TRBJ2-3
v_gene: TRBV29-1
abundance: .
d_gene: .
CDR3nt: TGCAGCGTTGGAGAGACAGGATCAGATACGCAGTATTTT
CDR3aa: CSVGETGSDTQYF

j_gene: TRBJ2-5
v_gene: TRBV6-1
abundance: .
d_gene: TRBD1
CDR3nt: TGTGCCAGCAGGAGGACAGGGGCCCAACAAGAGACCCAGTACTTC
CDR3aa: CASRRTGAQQETQYF

j_gene: TRBJ1-1
v_gene: TRBV19
abundance: .
d_gene: .
CDR3nt: TGTGCCAGTAGTATTTTTGGAGAGCGGAACACTGAAGCTTTCTTT
CDR3aa: CASSIFGERNTEAFF

j_gene: TRBJ2-1
v_gene: TRBV7-9
abundance: .
d_gene: TRBD1
CDR3nt: TGTGCCAGCAGCTTAGTGCAGGGGGCGGTTGAGCAGTTCTTC
CDR3aa: CASSLVQGAVEQFF

j_gene: TRBJ2-1
v_gene: TRBV12-5
abundance: .
d_gene: .
CDR3nt: TGTGCTAGTGGTTTGGTAGGGTCAGGGGTGAATGAGCAGTTCTTC
CDR3aa: CASGLVGSGVNEQFF

j_gene: TRBJ2-3
v_gene: TRBV5-4
abundance: .
d_gene: .
CDR3nt: TGTGCCAGCAGCTCCAGCATCCGAGGAGATACGCAGTATTTT
CDR3aa: CASSSSIRGDTQYF